A selection of T cell receptor beta chains follows, all from one sample in a study of regulatory T cells in long-lasting Graves disease. MiXCR was run by TCRdb on the multiplex PCR reads, yielding one entry per CDR3 protein. The sample has approximately 300,000 distinct CDR3 sequences, over 15% seen once; the top ten hold less than 40%. Sequencing used peripheral blood mononuclear cells (PBMCs), obtained at new diagnosis, from a patient treated with antithyroid drugs. All receptors derive from a female donor with Graves disease. Each CDR3 is given with its conserved first and last residue.

J | V | length | CDR3
TRBJ1-2 | TRBV12-3/TRBV12-4 | 15 | CASSFPNRGRYGYTF
TRBJ1-2 | TRBV6-1 | 14 | CASTHEGRSYGYTF
TRBJ1-2 | TRBV25-1 | 16 | CASRVDRGFSSYGYTF
TRBJ2-6 | TRBV28 | 16 | CASSLELGSGANVLTF
TRBJ1-6 | TRBV10-2 | 17 | CASSGQGRSSYNSPLHF
TRBJ2-3 | TRBV27 | 13 | CASRNRARDTQYF
TRBJ1-6 | TRBV10-3 | 13 | CAIRGTANSPLHF
TRBJ2-7 | TRBV19 | 13 | CASASGQGYEQYF
TRBJ2-3 | TRBV28 | 15 | CASSTGGEGADTQYF
TRBJ2-1 | TRBV30 | 14 | CACGGARSYNEQFF
TRBJ2-3 | TRBV19 | 14 | CASAPRGGADTQYF
TRBJ1-4 | TRBV28 | 16 | CASSFWGAATNEKLFF
TRBJ2-1 | TRBV18 | 15 | CASSPREASYNEQFF
TRBJ2-3 | TRBV28 | 15 | CASTDGTHRTDTQYF
TRBJ2-7 | TRBV12-3/TRBV12-4 | 18 | CASSPWDLRDRLSYEQYF
TRBJ2-7 | TRBV13 | 13 | CASSLQGVDEQYF
TRBJ2-7 | TRBV5-1 | 13 | CASSLQGSHEQYF
TRBJ1-5 | TRBV5-1 | 15 | CASSLEAGRGQPQHF
TRBJ1-2 | TRBV5-1 | 16 | CASSLIPGTGTYGYTF
TRBJ1-1 | TRBV20-1 | 10 | CSAREGEAFF
TRBJ2-4 | TRBV6-1 | 16 | CASSPGRRLAKNIQYF
TRBJ1-6 | TRBV12-3/TRBV12-4 | 17 | CASSRATGPTFNSPLHF
TRBJ2-2 | TRBV7-6 | 18 | CASSLGSRLASNTGELFF
TRBJ1-1 | TRBV19 | 17 | CASSDGPGTGMNTEAFF
TRBJ1-1 | TRBV6-5 | 15 | CASSSSAMGGAWAFF
TRBJ1-2 | TRBV12-3/TRBV12-4 | 13 | CASSPPLVYGYTF
TRBJ1-5 | TRBV2 | 15 | CASSELSQGNQPQHF
TRBJ2-7 | TRBV9 | 16 | CASSVDLQGKAGEQYF
TRBJ2-3 | TRBV19 | 14 | CASSMGLAADTQYF
TRBJ1-3 | TRBV19 | 13 | CASSISNGNTIYF
TRBJ2-7 | TRBV10-3 | 15 | CAITSSASGSYEQYF
TRBJ2-1 | TRBV5-7 | 15 | CASSLDGLAWNEQFF
TRBJ2-1 | TRBV29-1 | 13 | CSVGDRGYNEQFF